The 24 T cell receptor beta chains given below trace back to one sample, sequenced in a study of blood T cell repertoires in COVID-19. Clones were read by immunoSEQ multiplex PCR, and TCRdb kept only the in-frame ones, dropping some. The sample has about 83,000 clones, roughly nine tenths seen once. What was sequenced was peripheral blood. The receptor set was obtained from a woman older than 75 with active or convalescent COVID-19.

The V gene is TRBV7-2, the J gene TRBJ1-5; maybe TRBD1 (6 bases). Germline V gene sequence: CDR1 SGHTA, CDR2 FQGNSA. The length of the CDR3 is 13 residues. V was cut by 2 bases and J by 6 bases, with 8 bases left in between. The CDR3 DNA is TGTGCCAGCAGCTTACAGGGGAGTCAGCCCCAGCATTTT. This codes for CASSLQGSQPQHF. Using reference TRBV7-2 and TRBJ1-5 for the parts outside the CDR3, the full variable domain is GAGVSQSPSNKVTEKGKDVELRCDPISGHTALYWYRQSLGQGLEFLIYFQGNSAPDKSGLPSDRFSAERTGGSVSTLTIQRTQQEDSAVYLCASSLQGSQPQHFGDGTRLSIL.

This rearrangement joins TRBV3-1 (or the pseudogene TRBV3-2) to TRBJ1-6; D uncertain. Germline loops: CDR1 LGHDT, CDR2 YNNKEL (reference sequence). The CDR3 sequence is 15 residues long. V was pared by 1 base and J by 3 bases, with 7 bases between. This CDR3 is CASSQGAGYNSPLHF. CDR3 bases: TGTGCCAGCAGCCAAGGGGCCGGCTATAATTCACCCCTCCACTTT.

The J gene is TRBJ2-1, the V gene TRBV14, with TRBD2 as a possible D gene (5 bases). Germline values: CDR1 SGHDN, CDR2 FVKESK. The V end lost 4 bases, the J end lost 3 bases, and 16 bases lay between the germline ends. There are 16 residues in the CDR3. DNA of the CDR3: TGTGCCAGCAGCCGGAACCGGGGTACCCTCTACAATGAGCAGTTCTTC. Translated: CASSRNRGTLYNEQFF. Full variable domain (missing parts from reference TRBV14 and TRBJ2-1): EAGVTQFPSHSVIEKGQTVTLRCDPISGHDNLYWYRRVMGKEIKFLLHFVKESKQDESGMPNNRFLAERTGGTYSTLKVQPAELEDSGVYFCASSRNRGTLYNEQFFGPGTRLTVL.

The chain carries TRBV27 and TRBJ2-3; 12 bases map to TRBD2. Germline loops: CDR1 MNHEY, CDR2 SMNVEV (reference sequence). Unmatched junction bases numbered 8, after V lost 2 bases and J lost 2 bases. CDR3 length: 18 residues. The chain's CDR3 is CASSLASGGVLLTDTQYF. The CDR3 region has the DNA TGTGCCAGCAGTTTAGCTAGCGGGGGGGTACTACTCACAGATACGCAGTATTTT.

This chain joins TRBV28 and TRBJ1-2, with D maybe TRBD1 (6 bases). CDR1 MDHEN and CDR2 SYDVKM come from the germline V gene. Deletions cut 6 bases from V and 0 bases from J, with 11 bases between. CDR3 length: 14 amino acids. Here the CDR3 reads CASSDRSTNYGYTF. CDR3 nucleotides: TGTGCCAGCAGCGACAGGAGCACTAACTATGGCTACACCTTC.

The CDR3 here is CASSQRPGVSGNTIYF. CDR3 DNA sequence: TGTGCCAGCAGCCAGAGGCCGGGGGTCTCTGGAAACACCATATATTTT. The gene calls are TRBV7-2 and TRBJ1-3, with D possibly being TRBD1 (5 bases). Germline V lookup: CDR1 SGHTA, CDR2 FQGNSA. Deletions cut 5 bases from V and 0 bases from J, with 14 bases between. CDR3 length: 16 amino acids. The full variable domain, completed using reference TRBV7-2 and TRBJ1-3, is GAGVSQSPSNKVTEKGKDVELRCDPISGHTALYWYRQSLGQGLEFLIYFQGNSAPDKSGLPSDRFSAERTGGSVSTLTIQRTQQEDSAVYLCASSQRPGVSGNTIYFGEGSWLTVV.

The chain's CDR3 is CASSSQGYHEQYF. In DNA, the CDR3 is TGCGCCAGCAGCAGTCAGGGGTACCACGAGCAGTACTTC. The V and J genes are TRBV5-1 and TRBJ2-7; tentatively, D is TRBD1 (6 bases). V was pared by 4 bases and J by 5 bases, with 13 bases between. The CDR3 covers 13 residues. Germline-derived CDR1 and CDR2 are SGHRS and YFSETQ.

The genes are TRBV7-2 and TRBJ1-1, with TRBD1 matching 8 bases. Germline trimming cut 5 bases from V and 4 bases from J; bases unmatched to any gene: 6. The length of the CDR3 is 14 residues. CDR1 SGHTA and CDR2 FQGNSA come from the germline V gene. CDR3 nucleotides: TGTGCCAGCAGCACGAGACAGGGGTTCACTGAAGCTTTCTTT. Translating it yields CASSTRQGFTEAFF.

The chain is built from TRBV7-2 and TRBJ2-1; D gene unclear. CDR3 length equals 15 residues. Between the trimmed V and J ends, which lost 4 bases and 1 base, there was a span of 11 bases. Germline CDR1 and CDR2: SGHTA and FQGNSA. CDR3 DNA sequence: TGTGCCAGCAGCTCAGGCCACAATTCCTACAATGAGCAGTTCTTC. Its translation: CASSSGHNSYNEQFF.

The rearrangement joins TRBV6-4 to TRBJ1-2; D is undetermined. CDR3 length: 12 amino acids. Trimming took off 6 bases at V and 4 bases at J, with 9 bases between the two ends. From germline, CDR1 is MRHNA and CDR2 SNTAGT. The CDR3 sequence is CASSLPTYGYTF. The CDR3 DNA reads TGTGCCAGCAGCCTCCCTACCTATGGCTACACCTTC.

The chain couples TRBV27 to TRBJ2-7; TRBD1 matches 9 bases. V shed 7 bases and J 5 bases; nucleotides not matched to a gene: 6. Germline CDR1 is MNHEY and CDR2 is SMNVEV (reference sequence). The length of the CDR3 is 13 residues. CDR3 in amino acids: CASIRDRVHEQYF. CDR3 in DNA: TGTGCCAGCATCCGGGACAGGGTCCACGAGCAGTACTTC.

The CDR3 spells CASWIGGAEEQFF. In DNA, the CDR3 is TGTGCCAGCTGGATCGGGGGGGCCGAAGAGCAGTTCTTC. The J gene is TRBJ2-1, the V gene TRBV12-3 or TRBV12-4, with 8 nucleotides matching TRBD2. The CDR3 runs to 13 residues. V lost 8 bases to trimming and J lost 10 bases; unmatched junction nucleotides: 10.

V gene TRBV18 combines with J gene TRBJ2-2; 12 bases line up with TRBD2. CDR1 and CDR2 from the germline V gene are KGHSH and LQKENI. V shed 1 base, J shed 3 bases, and the junction held 0 bases outside the gene matches. The CDR3 is 16 amino acids. The CDR3: CASSPRLAGDTGELFF. The CDR3, as DNA: TGTGCCAGCTCACCACGACTAGCGGGGGACACCGGGGAGCTGTTTTTT. Variable domain in full (rest from reference TRBV18 and TRBJ2-2): NAGVMQNPRHLVRRRGQEARLRCSPMKGHSHVYWYRQLPEEGLKFMVYLQKENIIDESGMPKERFSAEFPKEGPSILRIQQVVRGDSAAYFCASSPRLAGDTGELFFGEGSRLTVL.

This clone was observed a single time. V and J are TRBV7-2 and TRBJ1-6; 8 bases map to TRBD1. V was clipped by 6 bases and J by 10 bases; unmatched bases: 5. In germline, CDR1 is SGHTA, CDR2 FQGNSA. This CDR3 spans 13 amino acids. The CDR3 coding sequence is TGTGCCAGCAGTGGACAGGGTAAATCACCCCTCCACTTT. Amino acid sequence: CASSGQGKSPLHF.

The chain joins TRBV7-6 to TRBJ1-5, with D unclear. This CDR3 is 16 amino acids long. Germline CDR1 SGHVS, CDR2 FNYEAQ. V gave up 5 bases and J gave up 2 bases, with 16 bases separating them. The CDR3 region has the DNA TGTGCCAGCAGCGTTTCGGGGTATAGCGGCAATCAGCCCCAGCATTTT. Translating gives CASSVSGYSGNQPQHF.

The V gene is TRBV5-4, the J gene TRBJ2-1; 12 bases are shared with TRBD2. Germline V CDR1 and CDR2: SGHNT, YYREEE (reference sequence). After removal of 3 bases from V and 4 bases from J, the junction contained 2 bases not matched to a gene. The CDR3 extends over 15 amino acids. The CDR3 bases are TGTGCCAGCAGCTACGGACTAGCGGGGTACAATGAGCAGTTCTTC. Protein product: CASSYGLAGYNEQFF.

This clone was detected a few times. The V call is TRBV3-1 (or the pseudogene TRBV3-2), the J call TRBJ2-3; 8 positions agree with TRBD1. The CDR3 contains 14 residues. Germline trimming cut 5 bases from V and 1 base from J; bases unmatched to any gene: 2. Germline assignment: CDR1 LGHDT and CDR2 YNNKEL (reference sequence). CDR3 sequence (DNA): TGTGCCAGCAGCAAGACAGGGGGCACAGATACGCAGTATTTT. Translation: CASSKTGGTDTQYF.

V usage is TRBV7-8 and J usage is TRBJ2-7; TRBD2 is a possible D gene (5 bases). Germline values: CDR1 SGHVS, CDR2 FQNEAQ. The CDR3 runs to 17 residues. Trimming pared 4 bases from V and 0 bases from J, leaving 19 bases between. DNA for the CDR3: TGTGCCAGCAGCTCTCCCCCCTGGACTCGGAGCTCCTACGAGCAGTACTTC. Residues: CASSSPPWTRSSYEQYF.

Here the CDR3 reads CASSRSTGYEQYF. In DNA form, the CDR3 reads TGTGCCAGCAGCCGATCCACAGGGTACGAGCAGTACTTC. The V call is TRBV12-3 or TRBV12-4, the J call TRBJ2-7; D perhaps matches TRBD1 (6 bases). The ends were cut back, 6 bases at V and 4 bases at J, with 13 bases in the middle. The CDR3 totals 13 residues.

This chain connects TRBV24-1 to TRBJ2-3; 9 nucleotides line up with TRBD1. In germline, CDR1 is KGHDR, CDR2 SFDVKD. The CDR3 is 19 amino acids. The ends lost 1 base at V and 0 bases at J; junction bases unmatched: 10. Here the CDR3 reads CATSDFGTGRSFSTDTQYF. Written as DNA, the CDR3 is TGTGCCACCAGTGATTTCGGGACAGGGAGATCATTTAGCACAGATACGCAGTATTTT.

This clone was detected once. The chain couples TRBV4-2 to TRBJ2-7; tentatively, D is TRBD1 (5 bases). The CDR3 spans 15 residues. V was cut by 4 bases and J by 3 bases, with 16 bases left in between. Germline CDR1 is LGHNA and CDR2 is YNFKEQ. The CDR3 bases are TGTGCCAGCAGCCCTCCTACAGGACCCCACTACGAGCAGTACTTC. This encodes CASSPPTGPHYEQYF.

The chain employs TRBV27 and TRBJ1-2; 7 bases match TRBD1. Germline assignment: CDR1 MNHEY and CDR2 SMNVEV (reference sequence). The CDR3 is 12 amino acids. Unmatched junction bases numbered 7, after V lost 10 bases and J lost 5 bases. The CDR3 loop reads CATKAGGYGYTF. CDR3 in DNA: TGTGCCACTAAGGCAGGGGGGTATGGCTACACCTTC.

The V gene is TRBV19, the J gene TRBJ2-3; the match to TRBD1 covers 8 bases. This CDR3 has 15 amino acids. V trimming: 5 bases; J trimming: 3 bases; junction bases outside the gene matches: 7. Germline V gene lookup returns CDR1 LNHDA and CDR2 SQIVND (reference sequence). The CDR3 loop reads CASSARQGWTDTQYF. CDR3 nucleotide sequence: TGTGCCAGTAGTGCCCGACAGGGGTGGACAGATACGCAGTATTTT.

The genes are TRBV2 and TRBJ1-1, with TRBD1 matching 7 bases. Germline-derived CDR1 and CDR2 are SNHLY and FYNNEI. The CDR3 length is 16 residues. V trimming: 0 bases; J trimming: 0 bases; junction bases outside the gene matches: 4. CDR3 amino acids: CASSEAGQSMNTEAFF. CDR3 DNA sequence: TGTGCCAGCAGTGAAGCGGGACAGTCCATGAACACTGAAGCTTTCTTT.